This TCR beta chain was captured by sequencing in a study of blood T cell repertoires in COVID-19. For the study at large: The United States, Italy and Spain supplied acute and convalescent COVID-19 samples.

In the study's own analysis: Reference gene primer amplification gave nucleated cell count estimates. Assay used: immunoSEQ multiplex PCR; TCRdb lists only in-frame clones, some missing. The V and J calls and clone size come from that table; D and trimming were worked out from the DNA. The table has about 270,000 clones, approximately 86% seen once. This clone was observed a single time. CDR1 and CDR2 from the germline V gene are MDHEN and SYDVKM. With 6 bases removed from V and 1 base from J, the gap between germline ends came to 13 bases. This CDR3 is built from 15 residues. This clonotype was obtained from a man aged 35-49 years with active or convalescent COVID-19. Material: peripheral blood. The rearrangement uses TRBV28 and TRBJ1-3; a possible D gene is TRBD1 (6 bases). CDR3 sequence reads: CASSLGTFSGNTIYF. CDR3 DNA sequence: TGTGCCAGCAGCCTTGGGACATTTTCTGGAAACACCATATATTTT.